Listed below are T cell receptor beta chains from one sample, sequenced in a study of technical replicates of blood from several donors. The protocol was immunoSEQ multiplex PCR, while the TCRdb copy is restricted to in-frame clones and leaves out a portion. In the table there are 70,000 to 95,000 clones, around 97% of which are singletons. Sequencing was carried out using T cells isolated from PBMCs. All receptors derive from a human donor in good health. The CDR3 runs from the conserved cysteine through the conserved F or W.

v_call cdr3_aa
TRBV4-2 CASSHPGTQPYEQYF
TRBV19 CASSQMRGHQPQHF
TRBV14 CASSPGLTNTGELFF
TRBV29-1 CSLVGGESSNEKLFF
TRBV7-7 CASSLGQGTDTQYF
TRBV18 CASSFYASGRPNEQFF
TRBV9 CASSAISGSIGTQYF
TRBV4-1 CASSQGGLTEAFF
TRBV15 CATSRGGTAGGVGAWGQYF
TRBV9 CASSVGTFGNTIYF
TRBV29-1 CSGTGGSSSGYTF
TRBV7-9 CASSAGGTGGLSYEQYF
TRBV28 CASRGGLSSYNEQFF
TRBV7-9 CASSLGGDEQYF
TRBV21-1 CASSKGGLADYEQYF
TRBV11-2 CASSFQGTSGTFSYNEQFF
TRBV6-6 CASSLPGQHLTGELFF